A selection of T cell receptor beta chains follows, all from one sample in a study of blood T cell repertoires in COVID-19. The repertoire was sequenced with immunoSEQ multiplex PCR; TCRdb's copy has only in-frame clones and lacks some. There are roughly 200,000 clones in the sample; 88% occur only once, and roughly 5.5% lies in the top ten. The specimen was peripheral blood. These receptors came from a man aged 40-50 years with active or convalescent COVID-19. The CDR3 runs from the conserved cysteine through the conserved F or W. D genes are given only for firm matches. Only part of the rows carry a size: once, few, many, or a class if the clone is expanded.

j_gene	d_gene	abundance	v_gene	CDR3aa	CDR3nt
TRBJ1-2	.	.	TRBV19	CATEDEGRDYGYTF	TGTGCCACCGAGGATGAGGGAAGGGACTATGGCTACACCTTC
TRBJ2-5	TRBD1	.	TRBV19	CASSRQGTGRVAVQETQYF	TGTGCCAGTAGCCGTCAGGGGACAGGGAGGGTAGCGGTCCAAGAGACCCAGTACTTC
TRBJ2-2	TRBD1	.	TRBV9	CASSFGTGGVGELFF	TGTGCCAGCAGCTTTGGGACAGGGGGAGTCGGGGAGCTGTTTTTT
TRBJ2-3	TRBD1	.	TRBV4-3	CASSQSRGPRRDTQYF	TGCGCCAGCAGCCAATCGAGGGGGCCCCGGAGAGATACGCAGTATTTT
TRBJ1-1	TRBD1	.	TRBV20-1	CSASAPRTGDTEAFF	TGCAGTGCTAGTGCCCCCCGGACAGGGGACACTGAAGCTTTCTTT
TRBJ1-4	TRBD1	.	TRBV6-5	CASSRQGAYEKLFF	TGTGCCAGCAGTAGGCAGGGGGCCTATGAAAAACTGTTTTTT
TRBJ2-3	TRBD1	once	TRBV5-6	CASSLRTGDYLSSTDTQYF	TGTGCCAGCAGCTTAAGGACAGGGGATTACCTGTCCTCCACAGATACGCAGTATTTT
TRBJ2-3	.	.	TRBV6-6	CASSLTVAPSTDTQYF	TGTGCCAGCAGCCTTACAGTGGCTCCAAGCACAGATACGCAGTATTTT
TRBJ2-7	.	.	TRBV5-1	CASRVEPVPLLQQYF	TGCGCCAGCAGAGTCGAACCGGTCCCGCTCTTGCAGCAGTACTTC
TRBJ1-1	TRBD1	.	TRBV19	CASIRRTGTYTEAFF	TGTGCCAGTATCCGGCGGACAGGGACCTACACTGAAGCTTTCTTT
TRBJ1-2	TRBD1	.	TRBV28	CASSLSDRGYGYTF	TGTGCCAGCAGTTTATCAGACAGGGGGTACGGCTACACCTTC
TRBJ1-6	TRBD1	.	TRBV19	CASSTDRSNSPLHF	TGTGCCAGTAGCACGGACAGGAGTAATTCACCCCTCCACTTT
TRBJ1-5	TRBD1	.	TRBV29-1	CSVGVTGGSNQPQHF	TGCAGCGTTGGTGTTACAGGGGGAAGCAATCAGCCCCAGCATTTT
TRBJ1-5	.	.	TRBV30	CAWSAAGDLYSNQPQHF	TGTGCCTGGAGTGCCGCAGGGGATCTGTATAGCAATCAGCCCCAGCATTTT
TRBJ1-4	.	.	TRBV6-2/TRBV6-3	CASSSREKLFF	TGTGCCAGCAGTTCGAGGGAAAAACTGTTTTTT
TRBJ1-5	TRBD1	.	TRBV6-1	CASSEYRGVNQPQHF	TGTGCCAGCAGTGAATACAGGGGGGTGAATCAGCCCCAGCATTTT
TRBJ1-6	.	.	TRBV5-1	CASSLDTGMGSPLHF	TGCGCCAGCAGCTTGGATACGGGGATGGGGTCACCCCTCCACTTT
TRBJ2-7	.	.	TRBV28	CASSISIQARDEQYF	TGTGCCAGCAGCATAAGTATTCAGGCAAGAGACGAGCAGTACTTC
TRBJ1-2	TRBD1	.	TRBV28	CASYLGQGASYGYTF	TGTGCCAGCTATCTCGGCCAGGGGGCTTCTTATGGCTACACCTTC
TRBJ2-7	.	.	TRBV18	CASSPLAVHEQYF	TGTGCCAGCTCACCCTTAGCGGTCCACGAGCAGTACTTC
TRBJ1-2	TRBD1	once	TRBV6-5	CASRTGTGGYTF	TGTGCCAGCAGGACAGGGACCGGTGGCTACACCTTC
TRBJ1-1	.	.	TRBV6-1	CASSELGATEAFF	TGTGCCAGCAGTGAACTGGGGGCCACTGAAGCTTTCTTT
TRBJ2-7	TRBD2	.	TRBV3-1/TRBV3-2	CASSKTPGLAGGTYEQYF	TGTGCCAGCAGCAAAACACCGGGACTAGCGGGGGGTACCTACGAGCAGTACTTC
TRBJ1-6	TRBD1	.	TRBV28	CASSLFSDRVRNSPLHF	TGTGCCAGCAGTTTATTTTCGGACAGGGTGCGGAATTCACCCCTCCACTTT
TRBJ2-1	TRBD2	.	TRBV5-1	CASSLERDRQFF	TGCGCCAGCAGCCTGGAGCGGGACCGGCAGTTCTTC
TRBJ1-1	.	.	TRBV29-1	CSVRRGSPEAFF	TGCAGCGTACGAAGGGGGTCGCCTGAAGCTTTCTTT
TRBJ2-7	.	.	TRBV7-6	CASSYRDFEEQYF	TGTGCCAGCAGCTACAGGGATTTCGAGGAGCAGTACTTC
TRBJ2-3	.	.	TRBV27	CASSSVTDTQYF	TGTGCCAGCAGTTCAGTCACAGATACGCAGTATTTT
TRBJ2-3	.	.	TRBV29-1	CSVWTFPDTQYF	TGCAGCGTATGGACTTTCCCAGATACGCAGTATTTT
TRBJ2-1	TRBD1	.	TRBV28	CASSFTRGNYNEQFF	TGTGCCAGCAGTTTTACCAGGGGGAACTACAATGAGCAGTTCTTC
TRBJ1-5	.	.	TRBV12-3/TRBV12-4	CASSFSSQPQHF	TGTGCCAGCAGTTTTTCTTCTCAGCCCCAGCATTTT
TRBJ1-1	.	.	TRBV6-5	CASSPFVNTEAFF	TGTGCCAGCAGCCCGTTTGTGAACACTGAAGCTTTCTTT
TRBJ1-5	.	.	TRBV7-9	CARALNSNQPQHF	TGTGCCAGGGCTTTAAATAGCAATCAGCCCCAGCATTTT
TRBJ2-1	TRBD2	few	TRBV4-2	CASSQEGSGDNEQFF	TGTGCCAGCAGCCAAGAGGGTAGCGGGGACAATGAGCAGTTCTTC
TRBJ1-5	.	.	TRBV7-9	CASSHTDSKQPQHF	TGTGCCAGCAGCCATACGGACAGTAAGCAGCCCCAGCATTTT
TRBJ1-2	.	.	TRBV9	CASSVEGVNYGYTF	TGTGCCAGCAGCGTAGAGGGGGTAAACTATGGCTACACCTTC
TRBJ1-2	TRBD1	.	TRBV10-1	CASIGTGGLDYGYTF	TGCGCCAGCATAGGGACAGGGGGCTTAGACTATGGCTACACCTTC
TRBJ2-7	.	.	TRBV7-2	CASSLGSGGNEQYF	TGTGCCAGCAGCTTGGGGTCGGGGGGCAACGAGCAGTACTTC
TRBJ1-5	.	.	TRBV5-1	CASRVDIRSYSNQPQHF	TGCGCCAGCCGTGTAGACATCCGATCATATAGCAATCAGCCCCAGCATTTT
TRBJ1-1	.	.	TRBV5-4	CASSLARAEAFF	TGTGCCAGCAGCTTGGCGAGGGCTGAAGCTTTCTTT
TRBJ1-2	TRBD1	.	TRBV11-2	CASSLRQGPYGYTF	TGTGCCAGCAGCTTGAGACAGGGGCCCTATGGCTACACCTTC
TRBJ1-5	TRBD1	few	TRBV7-2	CASSLVTGDNQPQHF	TGTGCCAGCAGCTTAGTGACAGGGGACAATCAGCCCCAGCATTTT
TRBJ2-7	.	.	TRBV11-1	CASSLTGTYEQYF	TGTGCCAGCAGCCTAACAGGAACCTACGAGCAGTACTTC
TRBJ2-5	TRBD1	.	TRBV5-1	CASSSTGTGQETQYF	TGCGCCAGCAGCTCTACCGGGACAGGCCAAGAGACCCAGTACTTC
TRBJ1-5	TRBD1	.	TRBV19	CAVQEGQGGHF	TGTGCCGTTCAAGAAGGACAGGGCGGTCATTTT
TRBJ1-5	.	.	TRBV19	CASSETAGSNQPQHF	TGTGCCAGTAGTGAGACAGCGGGTAGCAATCAGCCCCAGCATTTT
TRBJ2-2	TRBD2	.	TRBV19	CASSRLEAGAAGELFF	TGTGCCAGTAGTAGGTTGGAAGCGGGGGCGGCCGGGGAGCTGTTTTTT
TRBJ2-4	.	.	TRBV2	CASKTIENIQYF	TGTGCCAGCAAGACTATTGAAAACATTCAGTACTTC
TRBJ1-2	.	.	TRBV20-1	CSASPREFHGYTF	TGCAGTGCTAGTCCTAGGGAGTTTCATGGCTACACCTTC
TRBJ2-7	.	.	TRBV6-6	CASSYEGVRSYEQYF	TGTGCCAGCAGTTACGAGGGAGTGCGCTCCTACGAGCAGTACTTC
TRBJ1-2	.	.	TRBV6-5	CASRETASNYGYTF	TGTGCCAGCAGGGAGACAGCCTCTAACTATGGCTACACCTTC
TRBJ1-1	.	.	TRBV2	CATRGGAEAFF	TGTGCCACACGAGGGGGAGCTGAAGCTTTCTTT
TRBJ2-2	.	few	TRBV3-1/TRBV3-2	CASSQGAEITGELFF	TGTGCCAGCAGCCAAGGTGCAGAAATCACCGGGGAGCTGTTTTTT
TRBJ1-1	.	.	TRBV10-3	CATLGAGGPNTEAFF	TGTGCCACTCTCGGAGCTGGCGGGCCGAACACTGAAGCTTTCTTT
TRBJ2-1	TRBD1	.	TRBV13	CASSRQGQTSYNEQFF	TGTGCCAGCAGCAGACAGGGACAAACTTCCTACAATGAGCAGTTCTTC